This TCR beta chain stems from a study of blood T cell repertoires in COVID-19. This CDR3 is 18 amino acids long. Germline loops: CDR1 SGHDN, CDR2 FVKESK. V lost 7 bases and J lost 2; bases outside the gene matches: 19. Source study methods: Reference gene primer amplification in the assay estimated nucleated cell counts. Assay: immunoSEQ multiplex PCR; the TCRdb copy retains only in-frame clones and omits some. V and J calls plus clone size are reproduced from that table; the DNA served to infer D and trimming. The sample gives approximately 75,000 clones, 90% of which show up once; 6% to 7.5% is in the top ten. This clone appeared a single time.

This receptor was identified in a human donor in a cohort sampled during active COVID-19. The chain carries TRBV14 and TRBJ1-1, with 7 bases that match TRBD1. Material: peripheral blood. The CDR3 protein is CASNHWVSGQSLNTEAFF. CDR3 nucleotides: TGTGCCAGCAACCATTGGGTCTCGGGACAGAGCCTTAACACTGAAGCTTTCTTT. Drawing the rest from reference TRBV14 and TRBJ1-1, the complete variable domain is EAGVTQFPSHSVIEKGQTVTLRCDPISGHDNLYWYRRVMGKEIKFLLHFVKESKQDESGMPNNRFLAERTGGTYSTLKVQPAELEDSGVYFCASNHWVSGQSLNTEAFFGQGTRLTVV.